This T cell receptor (beta chain) was identified in a study of shared clonotypes between healthy human individuals. For the study at large: The donor group consisted of two women and three men, aged 18 to 49. General observations from the study: Larger estimated richness was generally recorded for naive subsets relative to memory subsets.

With regard to this clone: Its antigen remains unidentified.

In replicate PCRs of sorted subsets, roughly 210 ng DNA, approximately 32,000 T cell genomes, was used. Original handling: ImmunoSEQ only sent back junction sequences with no quality scores, so filtering was done differently. Measured with immunoSEQ multiplex PCR; TCRdb has only the in-frame clones, and not every one. V, J and clone size were drawn from that table, and D and trimming were deduced from the DNA. The sample comprises over a million clones, 75% to 85% of which are singletons, and 0.5% to 0.65% rests with the top ten. This receptor was identified in a man aged 18 to 29 in good health. Some clones in this sample may be carry-over from other donors' samples. Sequencing used memory CD4+ T cells from PBMCs. The subset is: CD45RA-negative fraction.

CDR3 in amino acids: CASSPWTPRRMNTEAFF. CDR3 DNA sequence: TGTGCCAGCAGTCCTTGGACGCCCAGAAGGATGAACACTGAAGCTTTCTTT. This chain joins TRBV27 and TRBJ1-1; no clear D. The CDR3 is made up of 17 amino acids. V was trimmed by 5 bases and J by 0 bases, leaving 19 bases between them. CDR1 is MNHEY, CDR2 SMNVEV, per germline (reference sequence).